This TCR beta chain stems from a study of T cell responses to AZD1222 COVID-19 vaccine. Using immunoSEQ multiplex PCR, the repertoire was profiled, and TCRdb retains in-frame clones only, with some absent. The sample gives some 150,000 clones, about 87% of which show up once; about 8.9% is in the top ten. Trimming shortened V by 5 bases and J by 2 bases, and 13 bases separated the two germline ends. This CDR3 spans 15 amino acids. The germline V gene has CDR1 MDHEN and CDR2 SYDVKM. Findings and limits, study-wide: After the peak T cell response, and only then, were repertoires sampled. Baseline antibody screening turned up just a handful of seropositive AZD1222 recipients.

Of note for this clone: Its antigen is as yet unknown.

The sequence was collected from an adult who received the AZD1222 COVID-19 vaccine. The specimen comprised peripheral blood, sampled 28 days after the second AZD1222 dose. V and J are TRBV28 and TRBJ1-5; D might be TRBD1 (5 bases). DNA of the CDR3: TGTGCCAGCAGTCCTCAGGGTCAAGGCAATCAGCCCCAGCATTTT. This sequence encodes CASSPQGQGNQPQHF. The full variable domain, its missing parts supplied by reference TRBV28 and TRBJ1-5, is DVKVTQSSRYLVKRTGEKVFLECVQDMDHENMFWYRQDPGLGLRLIYFSYDVKMKEKGDIPEGYSVSREKKERFSLILESASTNQTSMYLCASSPQGQGNQPQHFGDGTRLSIL.